This TCR beta chain appears in the sequencing data of a study of cytomegalovirus exposure and HLA in healthy donors. Study-wide background: Among the 350 to 400 donors who were genotyped, 81% fell in the genetic ancestry cluster that is associated with self-reported Caucasian donors.

In the PCR, 60 Vbeta and 13 Jbeta primers were used. Generated by immunoSEQ multiplex PCR, the TCRdb table keeps only in-frame clones and is missing some. The sample contains 50,000 to 70,000 clones, more than 65% of which appear only once. The germline V gene encodes CDR1 SNHLY and CDR2 FYNNEI. CDR3 length: 15 residues. Trimming took 8 bases from V and 5 from J; bases not matched to a gene: 9. Despite likely unrecorded immune exposures, the donors were nominally healthy at the time of sampling. The sample taken for sequencing was PBMCs. The V gene is TRBV2, the J gene TRBJ2-3; 11 nucleotides match TRBD2. This sequence originates from a man between 40 and 49 years old in good health and CMV-seropositive. DNA for the CDR3: TGTGCCAGCGGAAAATTTAGCGGGGGGGTAGATACGCAGTATTTT. Residues: CASGKFSGGVDTQYF.